This TCR beta chain is from a study of shared clonotypes between healthy human individuals. Libraries were prepared by immunoSEQ multiplex PCR; TCRdb keeps only in-frame clonotypes and omits some of them. The sample lists about half a million clones, about 80% seen once, with roughly 12% in the top ten. The ends lost 3 bases at V and 5 bases at J; junction bases unmatched: 5. In germline, CDR1 is SGHRS, CDR2 YFSETQ. CDR3 length: 16 residues. The source of this sequence is a woman aged 40 to 50 in good health. Some clones in this sample may be carry-over from other donors' samples. The chain couples TRBV5-1 to TRBJ2-3; 14 bases align to TRBD2. The sequenced material came from PBMCs. The DNA for the CDR3 is TGCGCCAGCAGCTCCGGGACTAGCGGGAGCGAAGATACGCAGTATTTT. Its protein is CASSSGTSGSEDTQYF.